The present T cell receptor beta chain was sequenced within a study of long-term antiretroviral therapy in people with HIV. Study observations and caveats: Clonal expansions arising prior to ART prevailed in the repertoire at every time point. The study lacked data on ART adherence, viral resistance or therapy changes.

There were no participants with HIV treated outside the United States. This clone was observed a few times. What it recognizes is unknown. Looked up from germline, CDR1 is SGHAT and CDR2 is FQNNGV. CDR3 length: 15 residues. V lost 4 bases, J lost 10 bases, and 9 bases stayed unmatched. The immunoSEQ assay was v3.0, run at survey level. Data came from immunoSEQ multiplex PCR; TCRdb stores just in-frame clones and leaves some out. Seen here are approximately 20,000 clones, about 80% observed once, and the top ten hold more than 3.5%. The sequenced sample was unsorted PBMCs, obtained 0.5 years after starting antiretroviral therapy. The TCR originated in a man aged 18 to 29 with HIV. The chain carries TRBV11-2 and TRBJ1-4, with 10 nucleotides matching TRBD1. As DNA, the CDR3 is TGTGCCAGCAGCTCGCTAGGACAGGGGGAAGGAAAACTGTTTTTT. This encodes CASSSLGQGEGKLFF. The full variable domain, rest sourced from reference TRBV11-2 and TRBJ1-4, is EAGVAQSPRYKIIEKRQSVAFWCNPISGHATLYWYQQILGQGPKLLIQFQNNGVVDDSQLPKDRFSAERLKGVDSTLKIQPAKLEDSAVYLCASSSLGQGEGKLFFGSGTQLSVL.